Listed below are T cell receptor beta chains from one sample, sequenced in a study of T cells in Graves' hyperthyroidism and ophthalmopathy. From the multiplex PCR reads, TCRdb called clonotypes with MiXCR, one entry per CDR3 protein. Of around 340,000 distinct CDR3 sequences listed, about a sixth are singletons. Sequenced input: blood. These receptors all come from a young woman with Graves' hyperthyroidism that later progressed to Graves' ophthalmopathy. The CDR3 runs from the conserved cysteine through the conserved F or W. The D gene is left open where the match is weak. Clone size, where shown, is once, few, many, or a class for clones that have expanded.

>TRBJ1-1|-|TRBV19|few
CASTPFSGKDPNTEAFF
TGTGCCAGTACCCCATTTTCGGGGAAAGACCCAAACACTGAAGCTTTCTTT
>TRBJ2-5|-|TRBV27|many
CASSPRRPGVETQYF
TGTGCCAGCAGTCCCCGGAGACCGGGGGTGGAGACCCAGTACTTC
>TRBJ2-7|-|TRBV5-5|many
CASSLEGFPYEQYF
TGTGCCAGCAGCTTGGAGGGTTTTCCCTACGAGCAGTACTTC
>TRBJ1-4|-|TRBV3-1|-
CASSPSPRGEKLFF
TGTGCCAGCAGCCCCAGTCCACGGGGGGAAAAACTGTTTTTT
>TRBJ1-2|TRBD1|TRBV27|many
CASSRGQGLYGYTF
TGTGCCAGCAGTCGGGGACAGGGTCTCTATGGCTACACCTTC
>TRBJ2-2|TRBD2|TRBV11-2|-
CASSRSSGRGTGELFF
TGTGCCAGCAGCCGATCGAGCGGGAGGGGGACCGGGGAGCTGTTTTTT
>TRBJ2-7|-|TRBV20-1|-
CSASTGTGYEQYF
TGCAGTGCTAGTACCGGGACGGGCTACGAGCAGTACTTC
>TRBJ2-1|TRBD2|TRBV27|-
CASSLWEGPYNEQFF
TGTGCCAGCAGCTTATGGGAGGGCCCCTACAATGAGCAGTTCTTC
>TRBJ2-1|-|TRBV19|few
CASSSTQVGPYNEQFF
TGTGCCAGTAGTAGCACCCAGGTGGGGCCCTACAATGAGCAGTTCTTC
>TRBJ1-5|-|TRBV19|few
CASTGQPYQPQHF
TGTGCCAGTACCGGACAGCCTTATCAGCCCCAGCATTTT
>TRBJ1-2|-|TRBV28|many
CASSFGTLYGYTF
TGTGCCAGCAGTTTCGGGACTCTCTATGGCTACACCTTC
>TRBJ1-2|-|TRBV7-9|few
CASSLVGVGYTF
TGTGCCAGCAGCTTAGTCGGGGTTGGCTACACCTTC
>TRBJ1-3|TRBD1|TRBV19|few
CATKDRGRGGNTIYF
TGTGCCACCAAGGACAGGGGGAGAGGCGGGAACACCATATATTTT
>TRBJ2-3|-|TRBV12-5|many
CASAVRAGADTQYF
TGTGCTAGTGCTGTCAGGGCTGGCGCAGATACGCAGTATTTT
>TRBJ2-7|-|TRBV11-2|many
CASSLGWGYEQYF
TGTGCCAGCAGCTTAGGGTGGGGCTACGAGCAGTACTTC
>TRBJ2-3|-|TRBV27|many
CASSLAPSSTDTQYF
TGTGCCAGCAGTCTCGCCCCGTCCAGCACAGATACGCAGTATTTT
>TRBJ2-1|-|TRBV19|-
CASKAGQAYNEQFF
TGTGCCAGTAAAGCGGGACAGGCATACAATGAGCAGTTCTTC
>TRBJ2-1|TRBD2|TRBV29-1|many
CSVEDLTSGSVDEQFF
TGCAGCGTTGAAGATCTTACTAGCGGGAGTGTAGATGAGCAGTTCTTC
>TRBJ2-7|TRBD2|TRBV14|-
CASSPQLAGGNEQYF
TGTGCCAGCAGCCCCCAACTAGCGGGAGGAAACGAGCAGTACTTC
>TRBJ2-7|-|TRBV7-8|many
CASSLELAPNYEQYF
TGTGCCAGCAGCTTAGAACTAGCACCGAACTACGAGCAGTACTTC
>TRBJ2-2|-|TRBV5-1|many
CASSLGLDGGELFF
TGCGCCAGCAGCCTGGGGCTAGACGGCGGGGAGCTGTTTTTT
>TRBJ2-5|-|TRBV7-9|few
CASSLVNGQETQYF
TGTGCCAGCAGCTTAGTAAACGGGCAAGAGACCCAGTACTTC
>TRBJ2-2|-|TRBV27|-
CASSLEGRSSRNTGELFF
TGTGCCAGCAGCTTAGAAGGTCGGTCCAGCCGGAACACCGGGGAGCTGTTTTTT
>TRBJ2-1|-|TRBV20-1|many
CSARGGQGGYNEQFF
TGCAGTGCTAGAGGTGGACAGGGAGGGTACAATGAGCAGTTCTTC
>TRBJ1-2|-|TRBV10-2|-
CASSGDRTGYTF
TGCGCCAGCAGTGGCGACAGGACTGGCTACACCTTC
>TRBJ2-3|TRBD2|TRBV29-1|many
CSVRGGEDTQYF
TGCAGCGTGCGGGGGGGCGAGGATACGCAGTATTTT
>TRBJ1-2|-|TRBV5-6|many
CASSPASNLLYGYTF
TGTGCCAGCAGCCCTGCGAGCAACTTACTCTATGGCTACACCTTC
>TRBJ2-1|-|TRBV4-1|-
CASSQEKGYNEQFF
TGCGCCAGCAGCCAAGAGAAGGGATACAATGAGCAGTTCTTC
>TRBJ1-1|-|TRBV30|-
CAWRWTAPNTEAFF
TGTGCCTGGAGATGGACAGCCCCGAACACTGAAGCTTTCTTT
>TRBJ1-1|-|TRBV4-1|few
CASSHPQQGMNTEAFF
TGCGCCAGCAGCCACCCACAGCAGGGAATGAACACTGAAGCTTTCTTT
>TRBJ2-5|TRBD2|TRBV20-1|many
CSADSGDLSQETQYF
TGCAGTGCCGATAGCGGGGACCTTTCCCAAGAGACCCAGTACTTC
>TRBJ2-5|-|TRBV7-9|many
CASSLAGFGETQYF
TGTGCCAGCAGCTTAGCAGGGTTTGGTGAGACCCAGTACTTC